Listed below are T cell receptor beta chains from one sample, sequenced in a study of blood T cells in healthy people across ages. TCRdb analysed the 5' RACE reads with MiXCR anew, one entry per CDR3 protein. Of around 600,000 distinct CDR3 sequences listed, around half are singletons. Sequenced material: blood. Receptor source: an elderly man in good health. CDR3s include the opening cysteine and the closing phenylalanine or tryptophan. D genes are given only for firm matches. Size tells how often a clone was seen (once, few, many) or the class of an expanded clone, and some rows leave it out.

V gene,J gene,CDR3 length,D gene,clone size,CDR3 protein,CDR3 DNA
TRBV21-1,TRBJ1-1,14,-,-,CASSKASANTEAFF,TGTGCCAGCAGCAAAGCGTCGGCGAACACTGAAGCTTTCTTT
TRBV6-2/TRBV6-3,TRBJ2-7,13,-,-,CASSGDGAYEQYF,TGTGCCAGCAGTGGGGACGGAGCCTACGAGCAGTACTTC
TRBV12-3/TRBV12-4,TRBJ1-2,14,-,few,CASSLRESNYGYTF,TGTGCCAGCAGTTTACGGGAATCTAACTATGGCTACACCTTC
TRBV29-1,TRBJ2-5,13,TRBD2,-,CSVGGGDQETQYF,TGCAGCGTTGGCGGGGGTGATCAAGAGACCCAGTACTTC
TRBV29-1,TRBJ2-3,12,-,few,CSVEGEADTQYF,TGCAGCGTTGAAGGTGAGGCAGATACGCAGTATTTT
TRBV30,TRBJ1-6,13,-,-,CAGQSSYNSPLHF,TGTGCCGGCCAGAGCTCCTATAATTCACCCCTCCACTTT
TRBV2,TRBJ2-5,15,TRBD2,-,CASKGGTSPQETQYF,TGTGCCAGCAAAGGCGGGACTAGCCCCCAAGAGACCCAGTACTTC
TRBV24-1,TRBJ1-1,14,-,-,CATSDSGGATEAFF,TGTGCCACCAGTGATTCGGGGGGGGCCACTGAAGCTTTCTTT
TRBV7-2,TRBJ2-5,13,-,-,CASSLAWKETQYF,TGTGCCAGCAGCTTAGCTTGGAAAGAGACCCAGTACTTC
TRBV7-9,TRBJ1-1,19,-,few,CASSFSPSLAGHQNTEAFF,TGTGCCAGCAGCTTCTCTCCATCGCTTGCGGGACACCAGAACACTGAAGCTTTCTTT
TRBV28,TRBJ1-2,12,-,-,CASMGINYGYTF,TGTGCCAGCATGGGCATTAACTATGGCTACACCTTC
TRBV15,TRBJ2-3,13,-,-,CATSRGLSDSQYF,TGTGCCACCAGCAGAGGACTTAGCGATTCGCAGTATTTT
TRBV12-3/TRBV12-4,TRBJ2-1,16,-,-,CASSLGPTVSYNEQFF,TGTGCCAGCAGTTTAGGGCCCACAGTCTCCTACAATGAGCAGTTCTTC